Shown below are 5 T cell receptor beta chains from a single sample sequenced in a study of blood T cell repertoires in COVID-19. This table comes from immunoSEQ multiplex PCR, and its TCRdb copy is limited to in-frame clones, with some not included. Counted here are roughly 110,000 clones, 71% occurring once; the ten biggest clones make up approximately 0.9%. Input material: peripheral blood. Receptors were obtained from a human donor with acute or convalescent COVID-19. The donor label of this sample is uncertain.

The chain couples TRBV6-2 or TRBV6-3 to TRBJ1-6, with a tentative D call TRBD1 (6 bases). V was cut by 1 base and J by 5 bases, with 12 bases left in between. The CDR3 runs 16 residues. Germline-derived CDR1 and CDR2 are MNHEY and SVGEGT. DNA for the CDR3: TGTGCCAGCAGTTACTTCCTGGGGGCGGATAATTCACCCCTCCACTTT. Translating gives CASSYFLGADNSPLHF.

The chain couples TRBV2 to TRBJ2-7, with 7 bases that match TRBD1. The CDR3 totals 14 residues. Per germline, CDR1 SNHLY and CDR2 FYNNEI. J lost 3 bases, V lost 4 bases, and 6 bases had no gene match. The CDR3 loop is CASSVQGTNYEQYV. The CDR3 coding sequence is TGTGCCAGCAGTGTACAGGGGACAAACTACGAGCAGTACGTC.

This chain joins TRBV5-4 and TRBJ2-1; D is uncertain. V dropped 6 bases and J dropped 8 bases, with 15 bases sitting between them. The CDR3 loop spans 13 amino acids. The germline gives CDR1 SGHNT, CDR2 YYREEE (reference sequence). CDR3 bases: TGTGCCAGCACCCCGCGGCCTTGGGATGAGCAGTTCTTC. It specifies CASTPRPWDEQFF.

V gene TRBV14 combines with J gene TRBJ1-1; D uncertain. The V gene lost 3 bases and the J gene lost 5 bases, with 10 bases spanning the gap. The length of the CDR3 is 13 residues. Germline V gene sequence: CDR1 SGHDN, CDR2 FVKESK. The CDR3 bases are TGTGCCAGCAGCCACGGGGTCAGGACTGAAGCTTTCTTT. Protein product: CASSHGVRTEAFF.

The V gene is TRBV6-6, the J gene TRBJ1-1, with D perhaps TRBD1 (5 bases). CDR3 size: 12 residues. V gave up 6 bases and J gave up 4 bases, with 9 bases separating them. Germline CDR1 and CDR2: MNHNY and SVGAGI (reference sequence). In nucleotides, the CDR3 is TGTGCCAGCAGAAGGGGTGGCACTGAAGCTTTCTTT. Translating gives CASRRGGTEAFF.